This T cell receptor (beta chain) was profiled in a study of cytomegalovirus exposure and HLA in healthy donors. The PCR used 60 Vbeta and 13 Jbeta primers. Libraries were prepared by immunoSEQ multiplex PCR; TCRdb keeps only in-frame clonotypes and omits some of them. The table shows 90,000 to 120,000 clones, with approximately 70% occurring only once. Details on this clone: What it binds is not known. Other DNA sequences in the sample encode the same CDR3.

With 4 bases removed from V and 1 base from J, the gap between germline ends came to 4 bases. Germline V gene data show CDR1 as LNHDA and CDR2 as SQIVND (reference sequence). The CDR3 sequence is 12 residues long. Sampled while nominally healthy, donors likely had unrecorded immune exposures. Study outcomes and limitations: The study recorded around 160 TCR beta chains that were cytomegalovirus-associated.

Material: PBMCs. This sequence joins TRBV19 and TRBJ1-1; D gene unclear. This TCR was sampled from a man between 40 and 49 years old in good health and CMV-seropositive. The CDR3 region is CASSTGNTEAFF. In DNA, the CDR3 is TGTGCCAGTAGTACAGGGAACACTGAAGCTTTCTTT.